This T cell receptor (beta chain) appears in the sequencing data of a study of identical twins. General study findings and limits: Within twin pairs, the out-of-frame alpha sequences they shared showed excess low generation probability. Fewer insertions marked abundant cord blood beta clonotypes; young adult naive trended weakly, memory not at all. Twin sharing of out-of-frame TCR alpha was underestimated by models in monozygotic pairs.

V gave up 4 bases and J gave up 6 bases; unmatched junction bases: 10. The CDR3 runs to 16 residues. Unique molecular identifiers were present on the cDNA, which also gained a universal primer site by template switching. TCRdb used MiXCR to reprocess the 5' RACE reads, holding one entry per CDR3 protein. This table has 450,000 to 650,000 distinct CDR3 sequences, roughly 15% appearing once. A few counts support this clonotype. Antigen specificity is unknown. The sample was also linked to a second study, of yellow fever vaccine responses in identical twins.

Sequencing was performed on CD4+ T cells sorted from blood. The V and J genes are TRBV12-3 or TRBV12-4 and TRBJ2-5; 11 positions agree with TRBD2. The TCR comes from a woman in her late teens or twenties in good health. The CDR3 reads CASSSSGLAAGQTQYF. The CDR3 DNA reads TGTGCCAGCAGTTCCTCGGGACTAGCGGCAGGTCAGACCCAGTACTTC.